The 6 T cell receptor beta chains given below trace back to one sample, sequenced in a study of blood T cells in healthy people across ages. The use of a sample-barcoded 5' primer and a J-beta primer mix characterized a second PCR of roughly 6 to 11 cycles. A single record per CDR3 protein comes from TCRdb applying MiXCR to the 5' RACE reads. This sample yields 1,800,000 or so distinct CDR3 sequences, of which 39% are seen a single time; around 23% belongs to the top ten. Source material: blood. Source of these receptors: a human donor in good health.

This rearrangement joins TRBV5-1 to TRBJ2-5; 8 bases match TRBD2. This CDR3 has 14 amino acids. From germline, CDR1 is SGHRS and CDR2 YFSETQ. J gave up 5 bases and V 3 bases, and 6 bases lay outside the gene matches. The chain's CDR3 is CASSSIPSGETQYF. The CDR3 region has the DNA TGCGCCAGCAGCTCAATTCCTAGCGGGGAGACCCAGTACTTC.

This clonotype was recorded a few times. V is TRBV7-9 and J is TRBJ1-2; D possibly corresponds to TRBD1 (6 bases). V lost 5 bases, J lost 7 bases, and 17 bases lay in between. This CDR3 spans 14 amino acids. Per the germline V gene, CDR1 is SEHNR and CDR2 is FQNEAQ (reference sequence). The CDR3 bases are TGTGCCAGCAGCCTCATCACAGGGTGGGCTGGCTACACCTTC. This translates into CASSLITGWAGYTF.

CDR3 sequence: CASSLWKEAFF. The CDR3, as DNA: TGTGCCAGCAGTTTGTGGAAAGAAGCTTTCTTT. The V gene is TRBV6-2 or TRBV6-3, the J gene TRBJ1-1, with D unresolved. The V gene lost 4 bases and the J gene lost 8 bases, with 8 bases spanning the gap. Germline V gene data show CDR1 as MNHEY and CDR2 as SVGEGT. The CDR3 length is 11 residues.

This clonotype has just a few counts. The gene calls are TRBV4-1 and TRBJ2-6, with D perhaps matching TRBD1 (5 bases). Germline V CDR1 and CDR2: MGHRA, YSYEKL. The CDR3 sequence is 20 residues long. V was shortened by 3 bases and J by 2 bases, with 23 bases between the two germline ends. CDR3 loop: CASSHPFAPSTVAGANVLTF. The CDR3 nucleotides are TGCGCCAGCAGCCACCCCTTCGCCCCGTCGACAGTAGCTGGGGCCAACGTCCTGACTTTC.

This clonotype has a handful of counts. The J gene is TRBJ2-5, the V gene TRBV6-1; D not resolved. This CDR3 is built from 13 residues. Trimming stripped 2 bases from V and 11 bases from J, with 15 bases between. In germline, CDR1 is MNHNS, CDR2 SASEGT. The CDR3 sequence: CASSESAFLRQYF. The CDR3 region has the DNA TGTGCCAGCAGTGAATCTGCATTCCTAAGGCAGTACTTC.

V and J are TRBV29-1 and TRBJ1-1; D is ambiguous. V was shortened by 4 bases and J by 2 bases, with 23 bases between the two germline ends. The CDR3 is made up of 17 amino acids. Germline values: CDR1 SQVTM, CDR2 ANQGSEA. The CDR3 here is CSVGLWTVKIQNTEAFF. The DNA for the CDR3 is TGCAGCGTTGGCCTCTGGACGGTGAAGATTCAAAACACTGAAGCTTTCTTT.